This is a list of T cell receptor beta chains from one sample in a study of T cell repertoires in cytomegalovirus infection. TCRdb called the reads again in MiXCR, with one record for every CDR3 protein. The sample has around 260,000 distinct CDR3 sequences, 20% to 30% seen once; the top ten hold about 15%. Material: PBMCs. The origin of the receptors is a human donor in good health (CMV status not recorded). Some clones in this sample may be carry-over from other donors' samples. CDR3s include the opening cysteine and the closing phenylalanine or tryptophan.

TRBV7-2,TRBJ2-7,CASSFIGGENEQYF
TRBV20-1,TRBJ2-7,CSAREGGSTYEQYF
TRBV7-6,TRBJ2-1,CASSLGVLSLPGHNEQFF
TRBV5-4,TRBJ2-7,CASSLPGTGTYEQYF
TRBV6-5,TRBJ2-7,CASSQGLASRQYF
TRBV28,TRBJ2-3,CASSSLSGDRMRDTQYF
TRBV19,TRBJ2-1,CASSMGQKSYNEQFF
TRBV2,TRBJ2-3,CASKRTYTDTQYF
TRBV18,TRBJ1-5,CASSSFNDQPQHF
TRBV20-1,TRBJ1-5,CSGLQGYSNQPQHF
TRBV11-2,TRBJ2-2,CASFWTANGELFF
TRBV12-3/TRBV12-4,TRBJ2-1,CASRTGTSGRNEQFF
TRBV7-3,TRBJ2-5,CASSSQPSRLETQYF
TRBV28,TRBJ2-5,CASSTAAQETQYF
TRBV28,TRBJ2-7,CASRSTLRDNLNEQYF
TRBV7-3,TRBJ2-1,CASSSGLALEQFF
TRBV7-6,TRBJ1-1,CASSLVGGQGGTEAFF
TRBV3-1,TRBJ2-1,CASSQSVSNEQFF
TRBV19,TRBJ1-4,CASSISGQLEKLFF
TRBV7-2,TRBJ2-1,CASSPSSREAYNEQFF
TRBV6-1,TRBJ1-1,CASRPTGLVNTEAFF
TRBV25-1,TRBJ2-2,CASSARGAGELFF